Each of the 25 T cell receptor beta chains below was sequenced from the same sample in a study of shared clonotypes between healthy human individuals. Terminally differentiated effector memory CD45RA+ cells were excluded from the naive CD8 cells, which were CD45RO-negative and positively selected for CCR7. Profiling relied on immunoSEQ multiplex PCR, and the TCRdb table lists in-frame clones only, not all of them. The sample consists of under 2,000,000 clones, over 85% of them appearing once. Material for sequencing was naive CD8+ T cells sorted from blood. The receptors originated from a man between 18 and 35 years old in good health.

The rearrangement joins TRBV7-9 to TRBJ1-4; weak D call: TRBD1 (6 bases). Trimming shortened V by 5 bases and J by 4 bases, and 14 bases separated the two germline ends. CDR1 is SEHNR and CDR2 is FQNEAQ in the germline V gene (reference sequence). The CDR3 contains 15 residues. CDR3 nucleotides: TGTGCCAGCAGCCACCCGGGACAAAATAATGAAAAACTGTTTTTT. Its translation is CASSHPGQNNEKLFF.

The rearrangement links TRBV4-2 to TRBJ2-3, with 9 bases matching TRBD2. CDR1 and CDR2 (germline): LGHNA, YNFKEQ. This CDR3 is built from 18 residues. The V segment lost 0 bases and the J segment 2 bases; nucleotides outside the gene matches: 9. In nucleotides, the CDR3 is TGTGCCAGCAGCCAAGATGGCATAGCGGGGGAAAACACAGATACGCAGTATTTT. Amino acids: CASSQDGIAGENTDTQYF.

Here the CDR3 reads CASSPVSGANVLTF. The CDR3 DNA reads TGCGCCAGTAGTCCAGTCTCTGGGGCCAACGTCCTGACTTTC. V and J are TRBV5-1 and TRBJ2-6; no firm D call. The V end was cut by 8 bases, the J end by 0 bases, with 9 bases between. This CDR3 region has 14 residues. Germline V gene data show CDR1 as SGHRS and CDR2 as YFSETQ.

This clone showed up just once. The sample holds other DNA sequences that translate to the same CDR3. This rearrangement joins TRBV7-9 to TRBJ2-1; D might be TRBD1 or TRBD2, each matching 5 bases. The CDR3 consists of 15 residues. Germline V gene sequence: CDR1 SEHNR, CDR2 FQNEAQ (reference sequence). V was cut by 1 base and J by 0 bases, with 7 bases left in between. The CDR3 region is CASSLEGSSYNEQFF. The CDR3 region has the DNA TGTGCCAGCAGCTTAGAGGGGAGCTCCTACAATGAGCAGTTCTTC.

The rearrangement joins TRBV9 to TRBJ2-7, with D possibly TRBD1 on 6 matching bases. The CDR3 runs 15 residues. The V end lost 0 bases, the J end lost 0 bases, and 10 bases lay between the germline ends. The V gene's germline CDR1 is SGDLS and CDR2 YYNGEE. The CDR3 protein is CASSVGGQPSYEQYF. CDR3 coding DNA: TGTGCCAGCAGCGTAGGTGGACAGCCCTCCTACGAGCAGTACTTC.

J is TRBJ2-1 and V is TRBV7-6; TRBD2 matches 7 bases. Germline CDR1 reads SGHVS; CDR2 reads FNYEAQ. The CDR3 runs 14 residues. With V trimmed by 5 bases and J by 5 bases, 6 bases remained unmatched. The CDR3 loop reads CASSQGLVDNEQFF. The CDR3 nucleotides read TGTGCCAGCAGCCAAGGACTAGTCGACAATGAGCAGTTCTTC.

The chain joins TRBV6-1 to TRBJ2-2; weak D call: TRBD1 (5 bases). The CDR3 extends over 13 amino acids. Between the trimmed V and J ends, which lost 2 bases and 6 bases, there was a span of 7 bases. Per germline, CDR1 MNHNS and CDR2 SASEGT. Here the CDR3 reads CASSELGAGELFF. CDR3 sequence (DNA): TGTGCCAGCAGTGAATTAGGGGCCGGGGAGCTGTTTTTT.

The genes are TRBV7-8 and TRBJ2-3; 9 bases agree with TRBD2. The CDR3 contains 14 residues. After removal of 3 bases from V and 7 bases from J, the junction contained 5 bases not matched to a gene. Looked up from germline, CDR1 is SGHVS and CDR2 is FQNEAQ. The CDR3 spells CASSLRGGLNTQYF. The CDR3 DNA reads as TGTGCCAGCAGCTTGCGGGGGGGCCTAAATACGCAGTATTTT.

The rearrangement joins TRBV4-1 to TRBJ2-7; D perhaps matches TRBD2 (5 bases). This CDR3 region has 14 residues. Germline lookup yields CDR1 MGHRA and CDR2 YSYEKL. The V end lost 2 bases, the J end lost 7 bases, and 15 bases lay between the germline ends. CDR3: CASSQKVGPGEQYF. For the CDR3, the DNA is TGCGCCAGCAGCCAAAAAGTTGGGCCGGGAGAGCAGTACTTC.

This chain joins TRBV19 and TRBJ2-3, with 12 bases aligning to TRBD2. The germline gives CDR1 LNHDA, CDR2 SQIVND (reference sequence). V shed 6 bases, J shed 2 bases, and the junction held 6 bases outside the gene matches. CDR3 size: 16 residues. Here the CDR3 reads CASRLGLAGSTDTQYF. The CDR3, as DNA: TGTGCCAGTAGGTTGGGACTAGCGGGCTCCACAGATACGCAGTATTTT.

This clone came up once. The chain has TRBV6-6 and TRBJ2-1; 8 bases line up with TRBD2. The CDR3 runs to 15 residues. The V gene's germline CDR1 is MNHNY and CDR2 SVGAGI (reference sequence). V shed 4 bases and J 4 bases; nucleotides not matched to a gene: 6. In nucleotides, the CDR3 is TGTGCCAGCAGTTTAGAGCGGGGGCTGTACAATGAGCAGTTCTTC. Protein: CASSLERGLYNEQFF.

A note on this clone: Other DNA sequences in this sample translate to the same CDR3. This chain links TRBV4-1 with TRBJ1-2; 9 positions agree with TRBD1. V lost 6 bases to trimming and J lost 3 bases; unmatched junction nucleotides: 2. This CDR3 contains 13 residues. CDR1 is MGHRA, CDR2 YSYEKL, per germline. The CDR3 region is CASSRDRDYGYTF. Here the CDR3 DNA reads TGCGCCAGCAGTCGGGACAGGGACTATGGCTACACCTTC.

V and J are TRBV11-2 and TRBJ2-1, with a weak D call TRBD1 (6 bases). Trimming removed 3 bases at V and 3 bases at J, with 9 bases between. This CDR3 region has 14 residues. CDR1 SGHAT and CDR2 FQNNGV come from the germline V gene. CDR3 amino acids: CASSFRDNYNEQFF. The CDR3 nucleotides are TGTGCCAGCAGCTTCCGGGACAACTACAATGAGCAGTTCTTC.

The V call is TRBV4-2, the J call TRBJ1-6; the D is unclear. Trimming stripped 0 bases from V and 7 bases from J, with 4 bases between. Germline V lookup: CDR1 LGHNA, CDR2 YNFKEQ. The CDR3 consists of 13 residues. CDR3 nucleotides: TGTGCCAGCAGCCAAGACCCGAATTCACCCCTCCACTTT. Translated: CASSQDPNSPLHF.

The chain is built from TRBV6-5 and TRBJ2-7; D is uncertain. Germline V gene data show CDR1 as MNHEY and CDR2 as SVGAGI. Trimming pared 5 bases from V and 2 bases from J, leaving 13 bases between. The CDR3 spans 14 residues. The CDR3, as DNA: TGTGCCAGCAGTCGTATGGCTAGTACCTACGAGCAGTACTTC. As protein: CASSRMASTYEQYF.

The gene calls are TRBV7-9 and TRBJ2-1; D gene uncertain. Trimming took 2 bases from V and 0 from J, leaving 5 bases between them. The CDR3 runs to 14 residues. CDR1 is SEHNR and CDR2 is FQNEAQ in the germline V gene (reference sequence). The CDR3 loop reads CASSLTDSYNEQFF. The CDR3 DNA reads TGTGCCAGCAGCTTAACCGACTCCTACAATGAGCAGTTCTTC.

The V gene is TRBV14, the J gene TRBJ1-2, with D hard to call. This CDR3 region has 13 residues. Germline CDR1 is SGHDN and CDR2 is FVKESK. V lost 1 base and J lost 1, with 4 bases in between. The CDR3 DNA sequence: TGTGCCAGCAGCCAAGTTATTAACTATGGCTACACCTTC. The encoded protein is CASSQVINYGYTF.

The J gene is TRBJ2-7, the V gene TRBV5-1, with 9 bases that match TRBD1. With 0 bases clipped from V and 2 bases from J, the junction kept 3 bases outside the gene matches. The CDR3 is 15 residues long. Per germline, CDR1 SGHRS and CDR2 YFSETQ. The CDR3 nucleotides read TGCGCCAGCAGCTTGGCAACAGGGGGCCCCTACGAGCAGTACTTC. This codes for CASSLATGGPYEQYF.

V is TRBV6-6 and J is TRBJ2-2; 7 nucleotides agree with TRBD2. The CDR3 is 14 residues long. Trimming at V came to 1 base and at J to 5 bases, leaving 1 base not matched to a gene. Germline V gene lookup returns CDR1 MNHNY and CDR2 SVGAGI (reference sequence). The CDR3 coding sequence is TGTGCCAGCAGTTACTACGGGGGGACCGGGGAGCTGTTTTTT. Amino acids: CASSYYGGTGELFF.

About this clone: Other nucleotide sequences in the sample specify the same CDR3. The chain has TRBV6-5 and TRBJ2-5; D gene unclear. Trimming cost V 0 bases and J 4 bases, with 9 bases left between them. There are 14 residues in the CDR3. The germline gives CDR1 MNHEY, CDR2 SVGAGI. CDR3: CASSYSALGETQYF. The DNA for the CDR3 is TGTGCCAGCAGTTACTCGGCTTTGGGAGAGACCCAGTACTTC.

V is TRBV9 and J is TRBJ1-5; D may be TRBD1 (6 bases). The CDR3 totals 16 residues. V lost 3 bases and J 7 bases, leaving 20 bases between the germline ends. CDR1 SGDLS and CDR2 YYNGEE come from the germline V gene. CDR3 sequence: CASSEGGGASGQPQHF. The CDR3, as DNA: TGTGCCAGCAGCGAGGGGGGAGGGGCCAGTGGGCAGCCCCAGCATTTT. Filled out from reference TRBV9 and TRBJ1-5, the complete variable domain reads DSGVTQTPKHLITATGQRVTLRCSPRSGDLSVYWYQQSLDQGLQFLIQYYNGEERAKGNILERFSAQQFPDLHSELNLSSLELGDSALYFCASSEGGGASGQPQHFGDGTRLSIL.

This CDR3 reads CASSLWQGVTETQYF. The CDR3 DNA is TGTGCCAGCAGCTTATGGCAGGGTGTGACGGAGACCCAGTACTTC. The chain recombines TRBV13 with TRBJ2-5, with D possibly matching TRBD1 (5 bases). The CDR3 totals 15 residues. Germline lookup yields CDR1 PRHDT and CDR2 FYEKMQ (reference sequence). Between the trimmed V and J ends, which lost 2 bases and 5 bases, there was a span of 15 bases.

The V gene is TRBV4-3, the J gene TRBJ2-7; 9 bases align to TRBD1. Trimming removed 0 bases from V and 4 bases from J; junction bases left unmatched: 10. There are 17 residues in the CDR3. From germline, CDR1 is LGHNA and CDR2 YSLEER. CDR3 in amino acids: CASSQDLGQGLVYEQYF. CDR3 nucleotide sequence: TGCGCCAGCAGCCAAGATTTAGGACAGGGGTTGGTATACGAGCAGTACTTC.

The chain combines TRBV27 with TRBJ2-1; the match to TRBD1 covers 8 bases. The CDR3 sequence is 17 residues long. Losses at the gene ends were 5 bases for V and 2 bases for J; bases not matched to a gene: 11. CDR1 is MNHEY and CDR2 is SMNVEV in the germline V gene (reference sequence). The CDR3 here is CASSRIGGQGPYNEQFF. Here the CDR3 DNA reads TGTGCCAGCAGTCGCATAGGCGGACAGGGCCCCTACAATGAGCAGTTCTTC.

A remark on this clone: It is unclear where the CDR3 begins or ends on the DNA, so no DNA is shown, and the CDR3 is as TCRdb lists it. The chain joins TRBV9 to TRBJ1-1. Germline-derived CDR1 and CDR2 are SGDLS and YYNGEE. With termini counted, the CDR3 has 14 amino acids. This CDR3 is CASSVGGVGAGTFF.